Detailed here is one T cell receptor beta chain. Its specific antigen is unknown. Base quality data are lacking; no much larger clone is found one base away. The entry originates in a study of T cell responses to AZD1222 COVID-19 vaccine (dated by TCRdb to the early 2020s). Broadly, across the study: TCR sequencing was performed for more than 230 trial participants, of whom about 210 were given two doses of AZD1222 and around 25 were given two doses of MenACWY control vaccine. Trial participants were enrolled by age into 18-55, 56-69 and 70-plus year subgroups, with about 150, 28 and 57 TCR-sequenced participants respectively.

The CDR3 regions of human TCRbeta chains were subjected to immunosequencing. The study's processing was this. TCRs in the repertoires were matched against a reference library of SARS-CoV-2-specific TCRs that had been generated with the MIRA antigen-specificity platform. Breadth was defined as the fraction of unique TCRs that were SARS-CoV-2-associated, and depth was defined as the fraction of total T cells that were SARS-CoV-2-associated. Using the MIRA data, each spike-specific TCR was mapped to the spike region that the TCR reacts to and placed in a CD4 or CD8 class. Log10-transformed breadth and depth values were compared by one-way ANOVA with Sidak's multiple comparisons tests. In its TCRdb copy, this immuneACCESS table keeps in-frame sequences only and misses some clones. Where compared with another copy, unresolved V genes explain less than half of these, and the others have no known cause. V and J calls and clone size are given by that table; D and trimming were obtained from the DNA. For this sample there are more than 60,000 clones; approximately 83% appear just once. The ten largest account for roughly 1.3% of the sample.

The sample's time point label, in plain terms: about 28 days (+/-7) after the second vaccine dose. AZD1222 recipients whose second dose came at about 4 weeks and those whose second dose came at about 12 weeks were combined into one group, since spike-specific TCR depth and breadth did not differ between the two schedules. Vaccinee samples were obtained from the UK trials COV001 and COV002, which included a single-blind randomized controlled phase 2/3 trial of AZD1222 (ChAdOx1 nCoV-19) in healthy adults. Trial participant PBMC samples were collected at day 0 and day 28 after the second dose for TCRbeta chain sequencing. From a lookup of the germline V gene (reference sequence), CDR1 and CDR2 are LNHDA and SQIVND. The CDR3 goes from the cysteine to the phenylalanine over 14 residues. Left in the record is the CDR3 DNA by itself, 42 bases read in frame from the first base. V loses 3 bases at its end and J loses 6 bases; junction bases beyond the gene matches: 5.

The paper as a whole reports these results and caveats: Nearly half of unique spike-specific TCRs reportedly recognized epitopes outside regions mutated in the B.1.351 and B.1.1.7 variants. In the small 56-69-year group, the increase in depth fell short of significance, most likely because of low power. Because no day 14 peak-response samples were available, the repertoires could be characterized only after the peak T cell response. Participants were mostly white British, with more females than males. The authors suggested clonal diversity may have been underestimated. Spike-specific TCR breadth and depth rose significantly after two AZD1222 doses compared with day 0 and with MenACWY recipients. Only a handful of AZD1222 recipients were SARS-CoV-2 seropositive at baseline, limiting conclusions about previously exposed vaccinees. CD4 TCRs associated with the vaccine covered the entire spike protein, and the dominant responses were in regions 160-218 and 743-854.

The chain employs TRBV19 and TRBJ2-1; TRBD2 agrees with 7 junctional bases. The sequence was obtained from an adult who received the AZD1222 COVID-19 vaccine. The starting material was peripheral blood, obtained 28 days after the second AZD1222 dose. CDR3 reads: CASSILAEANEQFF. The nucleotide sequence is given as TGTGCCAGTAGTATCCTAGCGGAGGCCAATGAGCAGTTCTTC.